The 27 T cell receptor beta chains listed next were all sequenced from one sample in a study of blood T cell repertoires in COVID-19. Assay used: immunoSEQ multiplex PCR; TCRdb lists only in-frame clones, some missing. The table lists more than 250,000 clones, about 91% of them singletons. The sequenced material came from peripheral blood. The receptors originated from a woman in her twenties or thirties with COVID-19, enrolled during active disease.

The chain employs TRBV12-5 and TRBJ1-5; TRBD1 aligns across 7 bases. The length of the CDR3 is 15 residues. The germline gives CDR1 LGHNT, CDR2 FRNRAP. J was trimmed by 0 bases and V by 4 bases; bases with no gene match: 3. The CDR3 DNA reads TGTGCTAGTGGTTCGGGACAGACTAGCAATCAGCCCCAGCATTTT. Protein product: CASGSGQTSNQPQHF.

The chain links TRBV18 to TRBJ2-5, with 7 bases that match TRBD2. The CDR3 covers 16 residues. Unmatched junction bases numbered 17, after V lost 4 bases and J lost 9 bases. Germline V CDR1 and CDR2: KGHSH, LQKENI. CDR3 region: CASSRVESGAARPQYF. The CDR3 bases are TGTGCCAGCTCACGGGTCGAGAGCGGGGCCGCTAGGCCCCAGTACTTC.

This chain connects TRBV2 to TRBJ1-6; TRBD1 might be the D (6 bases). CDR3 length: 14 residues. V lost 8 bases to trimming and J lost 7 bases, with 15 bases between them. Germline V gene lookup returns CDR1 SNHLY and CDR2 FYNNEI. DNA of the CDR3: TGTGCCAGCCGGCGACAGGAGACGAATTCACCCCTCCACTTT. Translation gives CASRRQETNSPLHF.

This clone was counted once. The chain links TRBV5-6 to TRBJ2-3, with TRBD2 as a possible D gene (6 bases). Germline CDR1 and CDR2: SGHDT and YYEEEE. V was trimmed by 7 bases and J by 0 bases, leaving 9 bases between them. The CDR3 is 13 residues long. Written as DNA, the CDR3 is TGTGCCAGCCGGGGGATAAGCACAGATACGCAGTATTTT. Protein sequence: CASRGISTDTQYF.

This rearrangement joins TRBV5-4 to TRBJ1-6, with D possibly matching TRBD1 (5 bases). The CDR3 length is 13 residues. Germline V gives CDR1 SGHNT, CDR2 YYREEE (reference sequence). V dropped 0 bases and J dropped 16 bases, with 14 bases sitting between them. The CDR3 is CASSLESDSRLHF. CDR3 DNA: TGTGCCAGCAGCTTGGAATCAGACAGTCGGCTCCACTTT.

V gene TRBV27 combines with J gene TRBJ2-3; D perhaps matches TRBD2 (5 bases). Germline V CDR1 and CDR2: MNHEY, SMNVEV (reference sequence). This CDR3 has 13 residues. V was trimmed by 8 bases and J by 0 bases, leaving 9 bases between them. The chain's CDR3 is CASSERSTDTQYF. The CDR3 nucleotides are TGTGCCAGCTCGGAGCGGAGCACAGATACGCAGTATTTT.

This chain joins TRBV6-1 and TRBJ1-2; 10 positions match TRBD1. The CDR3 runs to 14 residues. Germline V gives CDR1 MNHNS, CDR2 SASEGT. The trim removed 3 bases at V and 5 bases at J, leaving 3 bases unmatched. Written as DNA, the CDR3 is TGTGCCAGCAGTGAGACAGGGGGCGATTATGGCTACACCTTC. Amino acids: CASSETGGDYGYTF.

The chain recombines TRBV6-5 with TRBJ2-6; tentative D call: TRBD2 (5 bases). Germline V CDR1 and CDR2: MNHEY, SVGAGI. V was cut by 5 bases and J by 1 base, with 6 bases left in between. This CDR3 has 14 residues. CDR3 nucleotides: TGTGCCAGCAGTAGAGGGTCTGGGGCCAACGTCCTGACTTTC. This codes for CASSRGSGANVLTF.

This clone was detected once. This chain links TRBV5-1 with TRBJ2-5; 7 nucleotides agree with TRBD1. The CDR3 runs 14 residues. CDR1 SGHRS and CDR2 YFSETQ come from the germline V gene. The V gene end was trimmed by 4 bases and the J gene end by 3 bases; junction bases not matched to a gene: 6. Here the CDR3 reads CASSVGQAEETQYF. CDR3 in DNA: TGCGCCAGCAGCGTCGGACAGGCCGAAGAGACCCAGTACTTC.

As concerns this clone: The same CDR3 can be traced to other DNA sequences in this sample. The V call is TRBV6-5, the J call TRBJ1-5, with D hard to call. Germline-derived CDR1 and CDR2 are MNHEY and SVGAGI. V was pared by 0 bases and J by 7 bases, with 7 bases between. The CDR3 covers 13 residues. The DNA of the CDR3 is TGTGCCAGCAGTTACTCAGCTGTACAGCCCCAGCATTTT. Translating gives CASSYSAVQPQHF.

The CDR3 loop is CASSSWTGPYEQYF. As DNA, the CDR3 is TGTGCCAGTAGTTCTTGGACAGGCCCCTACGAGCAGTACTTC. V and J are TRBV19 and TRBJ2-7; 7 bases line up with TRBD1. The CDR3 has 14 amino acids. Germline V gene lookup returns CDR1 LNHDA and CDR2 SQIVND (reference sequence). V was pared by 5 bases and J by 2 bases, with 6 bases of the junction left unmatched.

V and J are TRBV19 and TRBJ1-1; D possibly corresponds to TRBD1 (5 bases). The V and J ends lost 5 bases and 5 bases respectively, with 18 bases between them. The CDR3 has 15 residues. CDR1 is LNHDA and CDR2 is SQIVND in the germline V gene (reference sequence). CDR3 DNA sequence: TGTGCCAGTAGTCGCAGGGACTCTAAGTTGACTGAAGCTTTCTTT. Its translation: CASSRRDSKLTEAFF.

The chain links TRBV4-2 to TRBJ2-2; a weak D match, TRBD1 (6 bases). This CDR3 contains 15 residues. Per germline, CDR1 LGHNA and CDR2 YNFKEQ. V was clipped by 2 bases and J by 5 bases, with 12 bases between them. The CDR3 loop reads CASSQFGRGTGELFF. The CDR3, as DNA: TGTGCCAGCAGCCAATTCGGCAGGGGAACCGGGGAGCTGTTTTTT.

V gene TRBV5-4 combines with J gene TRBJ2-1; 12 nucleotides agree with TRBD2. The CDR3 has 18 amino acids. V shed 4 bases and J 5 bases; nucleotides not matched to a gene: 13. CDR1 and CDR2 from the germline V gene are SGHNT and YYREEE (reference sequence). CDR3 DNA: TGTGCCAGCAGCCCCCTGGGGCTAGCGGGGGGGTCCAACAATGAGCAGTTCTTC. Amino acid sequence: CASSPLGLAGGSNNEQFF. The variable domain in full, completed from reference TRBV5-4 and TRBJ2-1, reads ETGVTQSPTHLIKTRGQQVTLRCSSQSGHNTVSWYQQALGQGPQFIFQYYREEENGRGNFPPRFSGLQFPNYSSELNVNALELDDSALYLCASSPLGLAGGSNNEQFFGPGTRLTVL.

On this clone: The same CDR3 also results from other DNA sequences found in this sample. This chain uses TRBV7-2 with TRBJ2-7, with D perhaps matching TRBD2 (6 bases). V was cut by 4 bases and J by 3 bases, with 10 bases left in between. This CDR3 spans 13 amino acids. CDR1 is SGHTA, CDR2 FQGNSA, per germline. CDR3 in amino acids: CASSSGGGYEQYF. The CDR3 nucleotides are TGTGCCAGCAGCTCCGGGGGAGGCTACGAGCAGTACTTC.

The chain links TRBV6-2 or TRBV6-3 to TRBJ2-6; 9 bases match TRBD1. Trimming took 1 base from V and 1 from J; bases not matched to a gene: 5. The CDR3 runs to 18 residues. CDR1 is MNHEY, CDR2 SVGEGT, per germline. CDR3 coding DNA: TGTGCCAGCAGTTACTATTCGGGACAGGGATCTGGGGCCAACGTCCTGACTTTC. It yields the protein CASSYYSGQGSGANVLTF.

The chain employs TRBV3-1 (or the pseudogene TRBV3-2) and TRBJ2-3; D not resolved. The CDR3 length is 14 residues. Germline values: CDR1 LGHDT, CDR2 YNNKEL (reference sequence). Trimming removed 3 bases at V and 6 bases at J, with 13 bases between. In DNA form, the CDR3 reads TGTGCCAGCAGCCACAGTAGCAGTCCTGATACGCAGTATTTT. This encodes CASSHSSSPDTQYF.

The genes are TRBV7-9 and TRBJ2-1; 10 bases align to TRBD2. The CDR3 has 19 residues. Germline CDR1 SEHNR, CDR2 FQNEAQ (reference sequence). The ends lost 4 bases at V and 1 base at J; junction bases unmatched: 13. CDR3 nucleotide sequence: TGTGCCAGCAGCTCCGTGACTTTTAGCGGGGGGTTTTCCTACAATGAGCAGTTCTTC. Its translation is CASSSVTFSGGFSYNEQFF.

CDR3 region: CASSQRTGAYYGYTF. CDR3 nucleotide sequence: TGTGCCAGCAGTCAGAGGACAGGGGCATACTATGGCTACACCTTC. The chain combines TRBV6-6 with TRBJ1-2, with 9 bases aligning to TRBD1. Germline V gives CDR1 MNHNY, CDR2 SVGAGI (reference sequence). The ends lost 5 bases at V and 3 bases at J; junction bases unmatched: 7. The CDR3 contains 15 residues.

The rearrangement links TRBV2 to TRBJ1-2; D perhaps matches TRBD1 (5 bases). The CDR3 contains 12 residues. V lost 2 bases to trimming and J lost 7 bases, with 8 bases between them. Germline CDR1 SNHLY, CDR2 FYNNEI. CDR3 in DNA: TGTGCCAGCAGTGAAAAGGGGTTTGGCTACACCTTC. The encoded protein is CASSEKGFGYTF. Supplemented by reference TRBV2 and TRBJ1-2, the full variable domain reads EPEVTQTPSHQVTQMGQEVILRCVPISNHLYFYWYRQILGQKVEFLVSFYNNEISEKSEIFDDQFSVERPDGSNFTLKIRSTKLEDSAMYFCASSEKGFGYTFGSGTRLTVV.

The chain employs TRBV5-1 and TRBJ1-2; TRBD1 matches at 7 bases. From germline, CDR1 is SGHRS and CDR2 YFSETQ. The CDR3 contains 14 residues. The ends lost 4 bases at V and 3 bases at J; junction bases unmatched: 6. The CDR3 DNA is TGCGCCAGCAGCGTATCCGGGACAGACTATGGCTACACCTTC. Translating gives CASSVSGTDYGYTF.

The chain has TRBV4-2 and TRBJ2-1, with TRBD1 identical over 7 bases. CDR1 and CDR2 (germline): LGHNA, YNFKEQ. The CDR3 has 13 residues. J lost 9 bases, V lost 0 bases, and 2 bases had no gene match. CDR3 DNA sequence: TGTGCCAGCAGCCAAGACCGACAGGGTGAGCAGTTCTTC. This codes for CASSQDRQGEQFF.

The CDR3 here is CASRALGGVHEQYV. CDR3 sequence (DNA): TGTGCCAGCAGGGCTCTAGGGGGCGTCCACGAGCAGTACGTC. The J gene is TRBJ2-7, the V gene TRBV7-2; TRBD1 matches 7 bases. In germline, CDR1 is SGHTA, CDR2 FQGNSA. This CDR3 spans 14 amino acids. After removal of 6 bases from V and 5 bases from J, the junction contained 10 bases not matched to a gene.

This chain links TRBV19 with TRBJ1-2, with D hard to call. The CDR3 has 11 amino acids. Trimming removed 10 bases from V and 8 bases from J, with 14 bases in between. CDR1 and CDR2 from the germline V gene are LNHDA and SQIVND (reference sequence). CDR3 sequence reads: CATRRVEGYTF. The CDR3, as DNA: TGTGCCACCCGGCGGGTGGAGGGCTACACCTTC.

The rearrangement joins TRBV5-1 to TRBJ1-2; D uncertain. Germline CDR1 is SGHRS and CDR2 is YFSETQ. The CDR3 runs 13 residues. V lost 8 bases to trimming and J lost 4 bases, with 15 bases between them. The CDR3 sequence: CASKLNPLYGYTF. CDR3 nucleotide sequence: TGCGCCAGTAAACTCAACCCCCTCTATGGCTACACCTTC. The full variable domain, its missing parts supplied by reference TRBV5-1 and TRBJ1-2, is KAGVTQTPRYLIKTRGQQVTLSCSPISGHRSVSWYQQTPGQGLQFLFEYFSETQRNKGNFPGRFSGRQFSNSRSEMNVSTLELGDSALYLCASKLNPLYGYTFGSGTRLTVV.

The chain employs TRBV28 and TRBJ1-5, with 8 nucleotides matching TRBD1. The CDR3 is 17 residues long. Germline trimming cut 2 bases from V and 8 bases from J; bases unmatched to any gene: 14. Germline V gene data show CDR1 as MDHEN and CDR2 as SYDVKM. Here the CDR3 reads CASSLSRGRGLNKPQHF. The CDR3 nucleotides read TGTGCCAGCAGTTTAAGCCGAGGCAGGGGGCTAAATAAGCCCCAGCATTTT.

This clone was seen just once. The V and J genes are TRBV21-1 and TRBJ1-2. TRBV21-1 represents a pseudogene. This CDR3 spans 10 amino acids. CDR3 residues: CASKSRGDTF. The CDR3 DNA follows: TGTGCCAGCAAGAGCAGAGGCGACACCTTC.